The sample holds a few counts of the clone carrying this T cell receptor (beta chain). Trimming shortened V by 0 bases and J by 8 bases, and 12 bases separated the two germline ends. CDR1 SQVTM and CDR2 ANQGSEA come from the germline V gene. The CDR3 is 13 residues long. The data belong to a study of technical replicates of blood from several donors. Clones were sequenced by immunoSEQ multiplex PCR, and TCRdb holds only the in-frame ones, with some missing. The sample includes tens of thousands of clones, more than 75% of them seen just once. The chain joins TRBV29-1 to TRBJ2-3; TRBD2 might be the D (6 bases). The sequence came from a human donor in good health. Some clones in this sample may be carry-over from other donors' samples. Sequenced material: PBMCs. The CDR3 DNA sequence: TGCAGCGTTGAAGATCAGGCCGGGGGTACGCAGTATTTT. Translated: CSVEDQAGGTQYF.